This paragraph covers one T cell receptor beta chain sequence. Its antigen remains unidentified. This entry comes from a study of Tregs in tolerant kidney transplant recipients. The V and J ends lost 6 bases and 1 base, in that order; junction bases with no gene match: 8. The CDR3 covers 15 residues. Looked up from germline, CDR1 is SGHRS and CDR2 is YFSETQ. Generated by immunoSEQ multiplex PCR, the TCRdb table keeps only in-frame clones and is missing some. The data show some 64,000 clones, with more than 95% seen just once and around 0.34% held by the top ten. Findings and limits, study-wide: Biological reproducibility was not directly addressed, but technical replication error appeared minimal.

This sample comprised Tregs from blood, obtained before the transplant. The chain uses TRBV5-1 and TRBJ2-3; TRBD1 agrees at 7 bases. The sequence was collected from a human donor who received a combined kidney and bone marrow transplant. The CDR3 reads CASTLQGMGTDTQYF. CDR3 nucleotide sequence: TGCGCCAGCACTTTACAGGGGATGGGCACAGATACGCAGTATTTT.